This paragraph reports one TCR beta chain. What this receptor recognizes is not known. No base qualities exist here, and no much larger clone lies one base off it. The data stem from a study of T-cell memory formation after mild COVID-19 (TCRdb year 2021). About the study as a whole: Most TCR sequence clusters were specific to one of the two donors. T-cell clones expanding and contracting after mild COVID-19 in two donors were tracked by longitudinal TCRalpha and TCRbeta repertoire sequencing. Two young, previously healthy adult volunteers, one female and one male, were included in the cohort.

PBMCs were isolated by Ficoll-Paque density gradient centrifugation. The CDR3 holds 16 amino acids from the cysteine to the phenylalanine. Kept here is only the CDR3 DNA, which spans 48 bases and is read in frame from base 1. Here V drops 4 bases and J drops 7 bases, and the junction holds 12 bases not matched to any gene. The CDR1 and CDR2 encoded by the germline V gene are MGHRA and YSYEKL. On the study overall, not on this receptor specifically: The study covered only a couple of mild cases, and larger cohorts including severe cases with pre-infection samples were considered necessary. Balanced CD4/CD8 phenotypes were observed for clones contracting from day 15 to 85, whereas a bias towards CD4+ was observed for a second wave of clones expanding from day 15 to 37. Contracting CD4+ clones turned up mainly in the CM and EM memory subsets, whereas EMRA was where CD8+ clones were enriched. SARS-CoV-2 specificity of the second-wave clones peaking on day 37 was not confirmed. The detection of some responding clones in pre-infection memory suggests that pre-existing cross-reactive memory T cells joined the SARS-CoV-2 response.

Sequenced on an Illumina NovaSeq 6000. Using 5'RACE with constant-segment primers, TCRalpha and TCRbeta cDNA libraries were constructed, with sample barcodes and unique molecular identifiers added in the process. Trizol reagent was used to extract RNA from every sample. Libraries were amplified in two PCR steps, with a second sample barcode and Illumina TruSeq adapters added in the second step. Sequencing of libraries was performed on an Illumina NovaSeq with 2 x 150 bp paired-end reads. The paper's data handling went like this. Reads were demultiplexed and collapsed into UMI-guided consensus sequences with migec v1.2.7. Using mixcr v2.1.11, UMI consensuses were aligned to TRA and TRB V and J templates and then assembled into clonotypes. Clonotypes were classified as expanded or contracted when called significant by both edgeR and NoisET, with noise models trained on biological replicates. For edgeR calls, the thresholds were a false discovery rate-adjusted p below 0.01 and a log2 fold-change of 1. PCA with hierarchical clustering of max-normalized trajectories of the 1000 most abundant clonotypes was used as exploratory dynamics analysis. Each responding clone was given a CD4 or CD8 phenotype based on the CD4+ and CD8+ repertoires, which had been sequenced separately. TCRdb cleaned the public reads at Q25 with fastp, built clones with MiXCR and kept in-frame beta chains. All rows with the same CDR3 protein become a single entry with the most common DNA and genes. TCRdb's processing, not the authors', yielded these V and J calls. This sample gives just under 150,000 distinct CDR3 sequences in total; roughly 6.3% of them show up just once. The top ten clones comprise 2% to 2.5% of the sample.

Recombination joined TRBV4-1 with TRBJ2-1; 8 nucleotides in the junction match TRBD2. The sequence derives from an adult woman who had mild COVID-19 (a few samples of this study predate the infection). The sample titles of this study are shuffled in the database, so cell type and time point are left out; the donor was told from shared clones. Material for sequencing was PBMCs or a T cell subset sorted from them (not recorded which). The nucleotide sequence reads TGCGCCAGCAGCCCGGGGGGGGGGCCTGGGTCGAATGAGCAGTTCTTC. Its translation is CASSPGGGPGSNEQFF.